These 26 T cell receptor beta chains came from one sample sequenced in a study of T cells in Graves' hyperthyroidism and ophthalmopathy. Amplification of TCR beta CDR3 regions was performed using RNA transcripts as template. When the TCR CDR3 underwent first-round RT-PCR, the HTBI primer set was used. TCRdb re-called the multiplex PCR reads through MiXCR, storing one row per CDR3 protein. Of a few hundred thousand distinct CDR3 sequences detected, 15% to 20% appear once; the ten largest clones hold around 3.5%. Source material: blood. These receptors were obtained from a woman between 40 and 55 years old with Graves' ophthalmopathy.

This clonotype has a handful of counts. The CDR3 end shows no conserved phenylalanine or tryptophan, and so a read error is likely. The chain combines TRBV7-3 with TRBJ2-5, with a possible D match to TRBD1 (5 bases). Germline lookup yields CDR1 SGHTA and CDR2 FQGTGA. Between the trimmed V and J ends, which lost 5 bases and 2 bases, there was a span of 9 bases. The CDR3 sequence is 13 residues long. CDR3 nucleotide sequence: TGTGCCAGCAGCCCAGGGCCACAAGAGACCCAGTACCTC. Encoded protein: CASSPGPQETQYL.

This clonotype occurred a few times. This may come from a read error, since a much larger clone is one base off. This chain connects TRBV7-2 to TRBJ2-1; 7 nucleotides align to TRBD1. The CDR3 has 16 residues. Looked up from germline, CDR1 is SGHTA and CDR2 is FQGNSA. After removal of 4 bases from V and 7 bases from J, the junction contained 13 bases not matched to a gene. Here the CDR3 reads CASSSVARGPLNEQFF. The CDR3 DNA reads TGTGCCAGCAGCTCTGTAGCGAGGGGGCCCCTAAATGAGCAGTTCTTC.

This clonotype was recorded many times. J is TRBJ2-5 and V is TRBV12-3 or TRBV12-4, with D hard to call. Trimming removed 5 bases at V and 1 base at J, with 11 bases between. The CDR3 contains 14 residues. In DNA, the CDR3 is TGTGCCAGCAGTACCGCCTCACTCCAAGAGACCCAGTACTTC. Encoded protein: CASSTASLQETQYF.

V and J are TRBV3-1 and TRBJ2-1; 11 nucleotides agree with TRBD2. CDR1 is LGHDT and CDR2 is YNNKEL in the germline V gene (reference sequence). With V trimmed by 6 bases and J by 3 bases, 10 bases remained unmatched. The CDR3 sequence is 17 residues long. CDR3: CASSPGVAGGFYNEQFF. CDR3 nucleotide sequence: TGTGCCAGCAGTCCCGGGGTAGCGGGAGGGTTCTACAATGAGCAGTTCTTC.

This clonotype has ten or more counts. J is TRBJ2-7 and V is TRBV11-2; tentatively, D is TRBD1 (6 bases). V was shortened by 5 bases and J by 3 bases, with 14 bases between the two germline ends. Germline loops: CDR1 SGHAT, CDR2 FQNNGV. This CDR3 has 14 residues. CDR3 DNA sequence: TGTGCCAGCAGCAAGGAGACAGGAAACTACGAGCAGTACTTC. Translating it yields CASSKETGNYEQYF. The variable domain in full, with the rest retrieved from reference TRBV11-2 and TRBJ2-7, is EAGVAQSPRYKIIEKRQSVAFWCNPISGHATLYWYQQILGQGPKLLIQFQNNGVVDDSQLPKDRFSAERLKGVDSTLKIQPAKLEDSAVYLCASSKETGNYEQYFGPGTRLTVT.

This clonotype appeared many times. The chain carries TRBV6-1 and TRBJ2-3; D may be TRBD1 (6 bases). Trimming stripped 5 bases from V and 5 bases from J, with 11 bases between. The CDR3 length is 13 residues. In germline, CDR1 is MNHNS, CDR2 SASEGT. CDR3 sequence (DNA): TGTGCCAGCAGTAAACAGGGCTTAGATACGCAGTATTTT. Translating gives CASSKQGLDTQYF.

This clonotype was seen a few times. This chain links TRBV28 with TRBJ1-5; D may be TRBD1 (5 bases). CDR1 and CDR2 from the germline V gene are MDHEN and SYDVKM. V was trimmed by 4 bases and J by 3 bases, leaving 16 bases between them. The CDR3 has 16 amino acids. The CDR3 coding sequence is TGTGCCAGCAGTTCCGCCATCGACAGCTACAATCAGCCCCAGCATTTT. This gives the protein CASSSAIDSYNQPQHF. The whole variable domain, remainder taken from reference TRBV28 and TRBJ1-5, is DVKVTQSSRYLVKRTGEKVFLECVQDMDHENMFWYRQDPGLGLRLIYFSYDVKMKEKGDIPEGYSVSREKKERFSLILESASTNQTSMYLCASSSAIDSYNQPQHFGDGTRLSIL.

This clonotype was observed a handful of times. This chain uses TRBV7-2 with TRBJ2-7, with 8 bases aligning to TRBD1. The CDR3 consists of 13 residues. Unmatched junction bases numbered 5, after V lost 1 base and J lost 9 bases. Germline V gives CDR1 SGHTA, CDR2 FQGNSA. The CDR3 bases are TGTGCCAGCAGCTTAGGGACAGGGAGGTCGCAGTACTTC. Translation gives CASSLGTGRSQYF.

The table lists this clonotype with a few counts. This rearrangement joins TRBV5-5 to TRBJ1-6; the D gene is possibly TRBD1 (5 bases). V was cut by 1 base and J by 10 bases, with 15 bases left in between. The CDR3 has 15 residues. Germline CDR1 and CDR2: SGHKS and YYEKEE (reference sequence). CDR3 loop: CASSLQGQLDSPLHF. The CDR3 region has the DNA TGTGCCAGCAGCTTGCAGGGTCAATTAGACTCACCCCTCCACTTT.

This clonotype showed up just a few times. The chain couples TRBV30 to TRBJ1-2; TRBD1 might be the D (6 bases). The germline gives CDR1 GTSNPN, CDR2 SVGIG (reference sequence). The V and J ends lost 0 bases and 13 bases respectively, with 18 bases between them. This CDR3 spans 13 amino acids. The CDR3 loop reads CAWSVSGELSATF. The CDR3 bases are TGTGCCTGGAGTGTGTCAGGGGAGTTATCGGCCACCTTC.

V usage is TRBV7-3 and J usage is TRBJ2-3; 7 bases map to TRBD2. Per the germline V gene, CDR1 is SGHTA and CDR2 is FQGTGA. The CDR3 is made up of 16 amino acids. V trimming: 5 bases; J trimming: 0 bases; junction bases outside the gene matches: 8. CDR3 nucleotide sequence: TGTGCCAGCAGCCCTACACTAGCGCGTAGCACAGATACGCAGTATTTT. Its translation is CASSPTLARSTDTQYF.

This clonotype was counted ten times or more. The gene calls are TRBV20-1 and TRBJ2-7; a weak D match, TRBD2 (7 bases). CDR3 length: 15 amino acids. The germline gives CDR1 DFQATT, CDR2 SNEGSKA (reference sequence). Trimming cost V 0 bases and J 2 bases, with 14 bases left between them. CDR3 in DNA: TGCAGTGCTAGAGATATCGGGGGGCGTACCTACGAGCAGTACTTC. It encodes CSARDIGGRTYEQYF.

There are many counts of this clonotype. This chain joins TRBV5-1 and TRBJ1-1; TRBD1 is a possible D gene (5 bases). Germline CDR1 and CDR2: SGHRS and YFSETQ. V dropped 4 bases and J dropped 3 bases, with 13 bases sitting between them. The CDR3 is 14 amino acids. CDR3 sequence reads: CASSLAGAHTEAFF. CDR3 DNA sequence: TGCGCCAGCAGCCTGGCCGGGGCGCACACTGAAGCTTTCTTT.

This clonotype was observed a few times. V and J are TRBV24-1 and TRBJ2-3; 8 bases are shared with TRBD1. J was trimmed by 8 bases and V by 4 bases; bases with no gene match: 7. This CDR3 contains 14 residues. CDR1 KGHDR and CDR2 SFDVKD come from the germline V gene. As DNA, the CDR3 is TGTGCCACCAGTGACCTAAAACAGGGGGGTACGCAGTATTTT. Amino acid sequence: CATSDLKQGGTQYF.

In this sample, this clonotype turned up many times. The CDR3 DNA sequence: TGTGCCAGCAGTCAACGGAAAGGGATTCTTTCACCCCTCCACTTT. Its translation is CASSQRKGILSPLHF. The chain joins TRBV12-3 or TRBV12-4 to TRBJ1-6; D remains unclear. V was pared by 5 bases and J by 9 bases, with 17 bases between. The CDR3 is 15 amino acids.

This clonotype was found a few times. This sequence joins TRBV19 and TRBJ2-1; D uncertain. The CDR3 runs 16 residues. Trimming left V 0 bases short and J 0 bases short, with 9 bases between. The V gene's germline CDR1 is LNHDA and CDR2 SQIVND (reference sequence). The CDR3 DNA reads as TGTGCCAGTAGTATAGATAGCTGGAGCTCCTACAATGAGCAGTTCTTC. This gives the protein CASSIDSWSSYNEQFF.

This clonotype was observed many times. V and J are TRBV20-1 and TRBJ1-1, with D maybe TRBD1 (5 bases). CDR3 size: 16 residues. Germline loops: CDR1 DFQATT, CDR2 SNEGSKA (reference sequence). Trimming cost V 3 bases and J 1 base, with 18 bases left between them. The CDR3 sequence: CSASAAGTASNTEAFF. The CDR3 nucleotides read TGCAGTGCTAGTGCCGCCGGGACGGCATCGAACACTGAAGCTTTCTTT.

The sample holds many counts of this clonotype. This chain connects TRBV28 to TRBJ2-5, with TRBD1 as a possible D gene (5 bases). The CDR3 has 14 amino acids. The V end was cut by 3 bases, the J end by 6 bases, with 14 bases between. Germline CDR1 and CDR2: MDHEN and SYDVKM. The DNA of the CDR3 is TGTGCCAGCAGTTTGCAGGGCGACGCTCAGACCCAGTACTTC. Translating it yields CASSLQGDAQTQYF.

This sequence joins TRBV9 and TRBJ2-7; TRBD2 matches 12 bases. Germline assignment: CDR1 SGDLS and CDR2 YYNGEE. The J segment lost 4 bases and the V segment lost 0 bases, leaving 2 bases of the junction unmatched. This CDR3 spans 15 amino acids. Here the CDR3 DNA reads TGTGCCAGCAGCGTAGGGACTAGCGGGATTTACGAGCAGTACTTC. It translates to CASSVGTSGIYEQYF.

In this sample, this clonotype turned up a few times. The chain carries TRBV15 and TRBJ2-3; the D gene is possibly TRBD1 (6 bases). Trimming stripped 0 bases from V and 3 bases from J, with 13 bases between. The CDR3 is 16 residues long. Germline V gene data show CDR1 as LNHNV and CDR2 as YYDKDF (reference sequence). For the CDR3, the DNA is TGTGCCACCAGCAGAGATCGTGCAGGGGCGACAGATACGCAGTATTTT. Translation gives CATSRDRAGATDTQYF.

The V gene is TRBV10-2, the J gene TRBJ1-1; TRBD1 agrees at 8 bases. This CDR3 is built from 13 residues. J was trimmed by 4 bases and V by 6 bases; bases with no gene match: 4. CDR1 and CDR2 (germline): WSHSY, SAAADI. The CDR3 is CASSEQGVTEAFF. The CDR3 bases are TGCGCCAGCAGCGAACAGGGGGTCACTGAAGCTTTCTTT.

V gene TRBV9 combines with J gene TRBJ2-7, with D unclear. Trimming took off 3 bases at V and 5 bases at J, with 15 bases between the two ends. This CDR3 region has 14 residues. Germline-derived CDR1 and CDR2 are SGDLS and YYNGEE. The CDR3 loop reads CASSGRPTQDEQYF. CDR3 coding DNA: TGTGCCAGCAGCGGCAGACCTACCCAAGACGAGCAGTACTTC.

As to this clonotype: This may come from a read error, since a much larger clone is one base off. The V and J genes are TRBV20-1 and TRBJ1-1; no firm D call. Germline V gene sequence: CDR1 DFQATT, CDR2 SNEGSKA (reference sequence). This CDR3 comprises 11 residues. CDR3 DNA: TGCGGTGCTAGTAAATCTATCGGAGCTTTCTTT. It specifies CGASKSIGAFF.

In this sample, this clonotype turned up many times. The rearrangement uses TRBV7-2 and TRBJ2-2; no clear D. CDR3 size: 15 residues. Germline V gene sequence: CDR1 SGHTA, CDR2 FQGNSA. V was shortened by 1 base and J by 3 bases, with 9 bases between the two germline ends. The CDR3 region is CASSLVYGYTGELFF. In nucleotides, the CDR3 is TGTGCCAGCAGCTTAGTTTACGGCTACACCGGGGAGCTGTTTTTT. The full variable domain, rest sourced from reference TRBV7-2 and TRBJ2-2, is GAGVSQSPSNKVTEKGKDVELRCDPISGHTALYWYRQSLGQGLEFLIYFQGNSAPDKSGLPSDRFSAERTGGSVSTLTIQRTQQEDSAVYLCASSLVYGYTGELFFGEGSRLTVL.

A note on this clonotype: A much bigger clone sits one base away, suggesting this may be a read error. The J gene is TRBJ2-7, the V gene TRBV7-9; D is uncertain. V was cut by 4 bases and J by 5 bases, with 9 bases left in between. The germline CDR1 and CDR2 sequences are SEHNR and FQNEAQ (reference sequence). The CDR3 is 12 residues long. The CDR3 protein is CASSWGGNEQYF. The CDR3 bases are TGTGCCAGCAGCTGGGGTGGAAACGAGCAGTACTTC.

The V gene is TRBV7-2, the J gene TRBJ1-1, with D possibly TRBD1 on 6 matching bases. The V end lost 5 bases, the J end lost 5 bases, and 12 bases lay between the germline ends. Per germline, CDR1 SGHTA and CDR2 FQGNSA. This CDR3 has 13 amino acids. For the CDR3, the DNA is TGTGCCAGCAGCACCGGAGGACAGACTGAAGCTTTCTTT. Translating it yields CASSTGGQTEAFF.